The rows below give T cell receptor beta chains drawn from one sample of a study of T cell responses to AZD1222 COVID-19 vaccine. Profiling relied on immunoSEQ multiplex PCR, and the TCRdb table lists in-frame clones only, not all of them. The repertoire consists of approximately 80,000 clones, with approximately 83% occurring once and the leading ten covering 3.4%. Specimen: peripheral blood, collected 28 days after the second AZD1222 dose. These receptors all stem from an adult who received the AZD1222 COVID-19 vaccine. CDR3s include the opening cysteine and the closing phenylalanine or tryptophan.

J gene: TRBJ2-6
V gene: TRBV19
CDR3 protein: CASSKPRAGASGANVLTF

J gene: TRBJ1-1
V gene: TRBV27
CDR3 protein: CASLHRGGEAFF

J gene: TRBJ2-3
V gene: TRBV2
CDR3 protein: CASKSAGGYLSTDTQYF

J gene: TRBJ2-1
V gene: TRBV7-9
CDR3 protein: CASSTWTGVSYNEQFF

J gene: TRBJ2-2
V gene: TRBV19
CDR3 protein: CASSLGAGAGELFF

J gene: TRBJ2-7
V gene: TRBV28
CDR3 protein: CASSLLARGREQYF

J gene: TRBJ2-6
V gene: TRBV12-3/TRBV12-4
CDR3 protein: CASRNSGANVLTF

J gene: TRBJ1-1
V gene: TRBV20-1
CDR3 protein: CSARPNTEAFF

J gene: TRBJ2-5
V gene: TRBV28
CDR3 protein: CASSYDRGQETQYF

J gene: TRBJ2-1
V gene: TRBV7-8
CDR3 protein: CASSLNRDRGNKQFF

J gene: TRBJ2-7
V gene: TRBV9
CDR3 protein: CASSVATGYEQYF

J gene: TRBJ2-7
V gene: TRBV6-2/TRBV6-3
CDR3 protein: CASSYSASGTYEQYF

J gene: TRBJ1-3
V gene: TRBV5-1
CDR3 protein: CASSSTGPSGNTIYF

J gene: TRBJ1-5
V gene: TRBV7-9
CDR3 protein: CASSRTGDQPQHF

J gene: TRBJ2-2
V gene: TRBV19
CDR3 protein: CASSIDPERQVPGELFF

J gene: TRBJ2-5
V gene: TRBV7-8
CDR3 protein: CASSLQTSGEETQYF

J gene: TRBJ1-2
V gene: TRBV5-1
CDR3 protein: CASSLGGRDYGYTF

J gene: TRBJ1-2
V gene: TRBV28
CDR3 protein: CASSPNDRGFGYTF

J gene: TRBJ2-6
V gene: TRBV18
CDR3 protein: CASSRGTGANVLTF

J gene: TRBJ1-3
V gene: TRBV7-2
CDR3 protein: CASSLVISSGNTIYF

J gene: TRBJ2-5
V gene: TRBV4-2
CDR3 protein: CASSQDVGGDETQYF

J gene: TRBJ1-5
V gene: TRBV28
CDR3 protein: CASSLGQPQHF

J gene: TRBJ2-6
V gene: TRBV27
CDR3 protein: CASSVLGTGALSGANVLTF

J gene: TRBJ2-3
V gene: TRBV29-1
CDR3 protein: CSVAKTDTQYF

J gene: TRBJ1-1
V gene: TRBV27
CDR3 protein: CASRKGGTANTEAFF

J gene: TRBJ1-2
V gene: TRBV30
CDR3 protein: CADDRGDYGYTF

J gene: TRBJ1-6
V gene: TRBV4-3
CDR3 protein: CASSVSTGSSYNSPLHF

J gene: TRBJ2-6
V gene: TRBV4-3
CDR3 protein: CASSQVAGSGANVLTF

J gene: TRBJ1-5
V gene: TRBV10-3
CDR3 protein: CAIRPSQGDDQPQHF

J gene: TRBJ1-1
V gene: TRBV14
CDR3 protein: CASSQAPSRF

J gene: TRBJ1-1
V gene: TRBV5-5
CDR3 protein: CASSLWQGNTEAFF

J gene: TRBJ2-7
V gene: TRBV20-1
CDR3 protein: CSASLVAGASEQYF

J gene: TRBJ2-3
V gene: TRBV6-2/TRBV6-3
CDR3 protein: CASSYSGQTTDTQYF